Many counts were recorded for the clone carrying this T cell receptor (beta chain). Its target is unknown. RNA transcripts provided the source from which TCR beta CDR3 regions were amplified. In the first-round RT-PCR of the TCR CDR3, the HTBI primer set was used. MiXCR, applied by TCRdb to the multiplex PCR reads, yields one record per CDR3 protein. Counted here are some 210,000 distinct CDR3 sequences, roughly 18% occurring once; the ten biggest clones make up roughly 53%. Each patient was aged 18 to 65 and had newly diagnosed hyperthyroidism of under 2 months' duration. A patient was excluded if there was uncontrolled infection, other autoimmune disease, pregnancy or lactation. This specimen belongs to a study of T cells in Graves' hyperthyroidism and ophthalmopathy. Findings and limits, study-wide: Researchers report that a 13 V-J model separated ophthalmopathy from stable hyperthyroidism.

The V and J ends lost 3 bases and 5 bases, in that order; junction bases with no gene match: 10. Germline V lookup: CDR1 LGHDT, CDR2 YNNKEL (reference sequence). The CDR3 is 16 amino acids. The sample was blood. The clonotype originates from a man aged 45-65 years with Graves' hyperthyroidism. V usage is TRBV3-1 and J usage is TRBJ1-1; 9 positions match TRBD1. The CDR3 DNA reads TGTGCCAGCAGCCAGGGGAAGGACAGGGGTGGGACTGAAGCTTTCTTT. Its translation: CASSQGKDRGGTEAFF.